Listed below are T cell receptor beta chains from one sample, sequenced in a study of beta chain features in type 1 diabetes. Using immunoSEQ multiplex PCR, the repertoire was profiled, and TCRdb retains in-frame clones only, with some absent. The table has roughly 160,000 clones, approximately 8% seen once. Sequencing used central memory CD4+ T cells from blood. These receptors came from a woman in her thirties or forties with type 1 diabetes. Each CDR3 is given with its conserved first and last residue. Fields, in order: V gene, J gene, CDR3 protein.

V gene: TRBV19; J gene: TRBJ1-1; CDR3 protein: CASSTLRGPTGTEAFF
V gene: TRBV10-3; J gene: TRBJ1-1; CDR3 protein: CAISNRADTEAFF
V gene: TRBV4-1; J gene: TRBJ2-7; CDR3 protein: CASSQERGQSSYEQYF
V gene: TRBV25-1; J gene: TRBJ2-3; CDR3 protein: CASSVEGTQYF
V gene: TRBV18; J gene: TRBJ2-7; CDR3 protein: CASSPGTQSYEQYF
V gene: TRBV5-4; J gene: TRBJ1-1; CDR3 protein: CASSRQGRGSNTEAFF
V gene: TRBV28; J gene: TRBJ2-2; CDR3 protein: CASSTGGNTGELFF
V gene: TRBV20-1; J gene: TRBJ1-2; CDR3 protein: CSARQGGYTF
V gene: TRBV27; J gene: TRBJ1-6; CDR3 protein: CASSSPSLRGSYNSPLHF
V gene: TRBV30; J gene: TRBJ2-1; CDR3 protein: CAWSVGTTGNEQFF
V gene: TRBV19; J gene: TRBJ1-1; CDR3 protein: CASSGTHPVNTEAFF
V gene: TRBV6-1; J gene: TRBJ1-4; CDR3 protein: CASRTGGDEKLFF
V gene: TRBV28; J gene: TRBJ1-5; CDR3 protein: CASSSTGLDDQPQHF
V gene: TRBV9; J gene: TRBJ2-1; CDR3 protein: CASSPAGTSNEQFF
V gene: TRBV9; J gene: TRBJ1-1; CDR3 protein: CASSVGGGGRGDTEAFF
V gene: TRBV7-2; J gene: TRBJ2-7; CDR3 protein: CASSLSRGPSEQYF
V gene: TRBV15; J gene: TRBJ1-4; CDR3 protein: CATSRSVREGREKLFF
V gene: TRBV6-5; J gene: TRBJ2-5; CDR3 protein: CASSRKGRGRETQYF
V gene: TRBV5-1; J gene: TRBJ1-1; CDR3 protein: CASSRSMGQGTNTEAFF
V gene: TRBV6-4; J gene: TRBJ1-1; CDR3 protein: CASSEGQGREAFF
V gene: TRBV7-9; J gene: TRBJ2-6; CDR3 protein: CASSIGRLGSGANVLTF
V gene: TRBV7-8; J gene: TRBJ2-2; CDR3 protein: CASSTGQGFGELFF
V gene: TRBV6-5; J gene: TRBJ2-7; CDR3 protein: CASSYSDNSYEQYF
V gene: TRBV5-1; J gene: TRBJ2-7; CDR3 protein: CASSLQGTGLGYEQYF
V gene: TRBV5-4; J gene: TRBJ1-5; CDR3 protein: CASSLGRGNNQPQHF
V gene: TRBV19; J gene: TRBJ2-1; CDR3 protein: CASAGTGVGSEQFF
V gene: TRBV19; J gene: TRBJ2-1; CDR3 protein: CASSIGTGGVDEQFF
V gene: TRBV28; J gene: TRBJ1-2; CDR3 protein: CASSLTAIGDYGYTF
V gene: TRBV4-2; J gene: TRBJ2-5; CDR3 protein: CASSQEREKTQYF
V gene: TRBV6-5; J gene: TRBJ1-5; CDR3 protein: CASSYSQGHNQPQHF
V gene: TRBV25-1; J gene: TRBJ1-2; CDR3 protein: CASSGTDPFYGYTF
V gene: TRBV5-1; J gene: TRBJ2-1; CDR3 protein: CASSLGPAEQFF
V gene: TRBV6-5; J gene: TRBJ2-7; CDR3 protein: CASRGNYEQYF
V gene: TRBV5-1; J gene: TRBJ2-3; CDR3 protein: CASRRTGPSTDTQYF
V gene: TRBV5-1; J gene: TRBJ1-1; CDR3 protein: CASSWGSGNGEAFF
V gene: TRBV18; J gene: TRBJ2-3; CDR3 protein: CASSPYRDSLTDTQYF
V gene: TRBV19; J gene: TRBJ2-2; CDR3 protein: CASNKGQGGGELFF
V gene: TRBV27; J gene: TRBJ2-7; CDR3 protein: CASSSGGAPYEQYF
V gene: TRBV7-2; J gene: TRBJ1-5; CDR3 protein: CASSSTGTNNQPQHF
V gene: TRBV11-2; J gene: TRBJ2-6; CDR3 protein: CASSPNSDRVSGANVLTF
V gene: TRBV30; J gene: TRBJ1-1; CDR3 protein: CAWSETSLRGEAFF
V gene: TRBV7-9; J gene: TRBJ1-4; CDR3 protein: CASRDRANEKLFF
V gene: TRBV5-4; J gene: TRBJ2-7; CDR3 protein: CASSLVGQGWSEQYF
V gene: TRBV7-2; J gene: TRBJ1-2; CDR3 protein: CASSPQGAQVYGYTF
V gene: TRBV30; J gene: TRBJ2-7; CDR3 protein: CAWRGDSSSYEQYF
V gene: TRBV5-1; J gene: TRBJ2-1; CDR3 protein: CASSSLGPAGAFNEQFF
V gene: TRBV27; J gene: TRBJ2-3; CDR3 protein: CASRPISGSTDTQYF
V gene: TRBV25-1; J gene: TRBJ2-7; CDR3 protein: CASSAAHGGYEQYF
V gene: TRBV5-1; J gene: TRBJ1-4; CDR3 protein: CASSLGRGLEKLFF
V gene: TRBV30; J gene: TRBJ2-7; CDR3 protein: CAYHSGRGWDEQYF
V gene: TRBV10-3; J gene: TRBJ1-5; CDR3 protein: CAISEGRGAGQPQHF
V gene: TRBV5-1; J gene: TRBJ2-7; CDR3 protein: CASSLQGPPSEQYF
V gene: TRBV28; J gene: TRBJ2-7; CDR3 protein: CASFDRGRLREQYF
V gene: TRBV25-1; J gene: TRBJ2-2; CDR3 protein: CASMRPGGPNTGELFF
V gene: TRBV28; J gene: TRBJ2-3; CDR3 protein: CASSLPFFGRDTQYF
V gene: TRBV14; J gene: TRBJ2-7; CDR3 protein: CASSRTWTSGTREYF
V gene: TRBV5-1; J gene: TRBJ1-1; CDR3 protein: CASSEQGMNTEAFF
V gene: TRBV30; J gene: TRBJ2-5; CDR3 protein: CAWSGGLPQETQYF
V gene: TRBV18; J gene: TRBJ2-2; CDR3 protein: CASSPRGSQNTGELFF
V gene: TRBV19; J gene: TRBJ1-2; CDR3 protein: CASSIGRGLLYGYTF